These 27 T cell receptor beta chains were all obtained from the same sample, sequenced in a study of blood T cell repertoires in COVID-19. The table came from immunoSEQ multiplex PCR; TCRdb's copy has only in-frame clones and leaves some out. Among a few hundred thousand clones listed, more than 70% were seen once. The material sequenced was peripheral blood. These TCRs come from a woman older than 75 with acute or convalescent COVID-19.

This chain connects TRBV11-3 to TRBJ2-1; the match to TRBD2 covers 12 bases. The CDR3 contains 15 residues. Per germline, CDR1 SGHNT and CDR2 YENEEA. Trimming removed 6 bases from V and 7 bases from J; junction bases left unmatched: 7. CDR3 sequence reads: CASRQLAGGGNEQFF. The CDR3 nucleotides are TGTGCCAGCAGGCAACTAGCGGGGGGCGGGAATGAGCAGTTCTTC.

V gene TRBV25-1 combines with J gene TRBJ1-3, with a possible D match to TRBD1 (6 bases). CDR1 is MGHDK, CDR2 SYGVNS, per germline. The V gene lost 5 bases and the J gene lost 2 bases, with 10 bases spanning the gap. The CDR3 sequence is 14 residues long. CDR3 in DNA: TGTGCCAGCAGTTTAGGGGGGGCTGGAAACACCATATATTTT. This gives the protein CASSLGGAGNTIYF.

The genes are TRBV21-1 and TRBJ1-2; TRBD1 is the table's D call and was not checked against the DNA. TRBV21-1 corresponds to a pseudogene. The CDR3 has 17 residues. The CDR3 loop is CASSKGRGRPKNYGYTF. The CDR3 DNA is TGTGCCAGCAGCAAAGGCAGGGGGCGCCCAAAAAACTATGGCTACACCTTC.

The chain employs TRBV3-1 (or the pseudogene TRBV3-2) and TRBJ1-1; D is ambiguous. The germline V gene encodes CDR1 LGHDT and CDR2 YNNKEL (reference sequence). The CDR3 is made up of 13 amino acids. V lost 1 base and J lost 4, with 7 bases in between. In nucleotides, the CDR3 is TGTGCCAGCAGCCAAGCGGGGATCACTGAAGCTTTCTTT. Its translation is CASSQAGITEAFF.

For this clone: Other DNA sequences of this sample code for an identical CDR3. This chain uses TRBV3-1 (or the pseudogene TRBV3-2) with TRBJ1-5; possibly TRBD1 for D (6 bases). The germline V gene has CDR1 LGHDT and CDR2 YNNKEL (reference sequence). Trimming took off 1 base at V and 5 bases at J, with 9 bases between the two ends. The CDR3 extends over 14 amino acids. The CDR3 DNA follows: TGTGCCAGCAGCCAAGGGCAGGGGTATCAGCCCCAGCATTTT. Translated: CASSQGQGYQPQHF.

This clone appeared a few times. The chain couples TRBV5-6 to TRBJ1-4, with a tentative D call TRBD1 (5 bases). CDR1 is SGHDT, CDR2 YYEEEE, per germline. Trimming pared 4 bases from V and 8 bases from J, leaving 18 bases between. This CDR3 contains 15 residues. The DNA for the CDR3 is TGTGCCAGCAGCCTGAAAGCGGGGCGGAGAGAAAAACTGTTTTTT. This gives the protein CASSLKAGRREKLFF. Variable domain in full (rest from reference TRBV5-6 and TRBJ1-4): DAGVTQSPTHLIKTRGQQVTLRCSPKSGHDTVSWYQQALGQGPQFIFQYYEEEERQRGNFPDRFSGHQFPNYSSELNVNALLLGDSALYLCASSLKAGRREKLFFGSGTQLSVL.

The chain recombines TRBV6-5 with TRBJ2-7, with 11 bases identical to TRBD2. With V trimmed by 6 bases and J by 0 bases, 4 bases remained unmatched. The CDR3 covers 15 residues. CDR1 MNHEY and CDR2 SVGAGI come from the germline V gene. The CDR3 reads CASRTSGVISYEQYF. The CDR3 DNA reads as TGTGCCAGCAGGACTAGCGGGGTTATCTCCTACGAGCAGTACTTC.

This clone was recorded only once. The rearrangement joins TRBV6-1 to TRBJ1-2; 10 bases line up with TRBD1. The CDR3 is 13 amino acids. V lost 3 bases to trimming and J lost 8 bases; unmatched junction nucleotides: 3. From germline, CDR1 is MNHNS and CDR2 SASEGT. CDR3: CASSEGQGNGYTF. CDR3 sequence (DNA): TGTGCCAGCAGTGAGGGACAGGGGAACGGCTACACCTTC.

The chain uses TRBV28 and TRBJ1-5; perhaps TRBD1 as D (5 bases). CDR1 and CDR2 (germline): MDHEN, SYDVKM. Trimming stripped 1 base from V and 5 bases from J, with 12 bases between. The CDR3 contains 15 residues. The CDR3 DNA sequence: TGTGCCAGCAGTTTATCAGGGAAGACGGATCAGCCCCAGCATTTT. Its translation: CASSLSGKTDQPQHF.

Comments on this clone: At one end the junction does not follow the germline gene, possibly because of a read error. J is TRBJ2-5 and V is TRBV5-1; D perhaps matches TRBD2 (7 bases). CDR1 and CDR2 from the germline V gene are SGHRS and YFSETQ. This CDR3 region has 14 residues. The CDR3 region has the DNA TGCGCCAGCAGCCCGGGGGGCGTACAAGAGAGCCAGTACTTC. Its translation is CASSPGGVQESQYF.

The V call is TRBV28, the J call TRBJ1-2; no firm D call. Germline V gene sequence: CDR1 MDHEN, CDR2 SYDVKM. V was pared by 4 bases and J by 4 bases, with 10 bases between. The CDR3 runs 13 residues. The CDR3 DNA sequence: TGTGCCAGCAGTTCTGGCAGTTCCTATGGCTACACCTTC. Its translation: CASSSGSSYGYTF.

This clone was observed a single time. The chain couples TRBV19 to TRBJ1-5, with D perhaps matching TRBD1 (6 bases). The V end was cut by 8 bases, the J end by 4 bases, with 12 bases between. Germline V gene sequence: CDR1 LNHDA, CDR2 SQIVND (reference sequence). This CDR3 is built from 13 residues. The CDR3 reads CASEDRLNQPQHF. In nucleotides, the CDR3 is TGTGCCAGTGAGGACAGACTTAATCAGCCCCAGCATTTT.

The chain links TRBV5-1 to TRBJ1-2; D is perhaps TRBD1 (6 bases). The V end lost 3 bases, the J end lost 8 bases, and 14 bases lay between the germline ends. Germline V lookup: CDR1 SGHRS, CDR2 YFSETQ. CDR3 length: 13 amino acids. This CDR3 reads CASSSRDKEGYTF. CDR3 bases: TGCGCCAGCAGCTCCCGGGACAAGGAGGGCTACACCTTC.

This clone is a singleton in its sample. The chain combines TRBV11-3 with TRBJ1-3, with no clear D. The CDR3 covers 16 residues. Trimming cost V 1 base and J 0 bases, with 10 bases left between them. Germline loops: CDR1 SGHNT, CDR2 YENEEA. As DNA, the CDR3 is TGTGCCAGCAGCTTAGCCGGGAGTTACTCTGGAAACACCATATATTTT. This gives the protein CASSLAGSYSGNTIYF.

The chain uses TRBV6-6 and TRBJ1-3, with 9 bases lining up with TRBD1. CDR1 is MNHNY, CDR2 SVGAGI, per germline (reference sequence). The CDR3 sequence is 15 residues long. The J segment lost 2 bases and the V segment lost 4 bases, leaving 3 bases of the junction unmatched. The CDR3 bases are TGTGCCAGCAGTTCCGGACAGGGGACTGGAAACACCATATATTTT. This translates into CASSSGQGTGNTIYF.

V is TRBV29-1 and J is TRBJ2-5; the match to TRBD1 covers 9 bases. CDR1 is SQVTM, CDR2 ANQGSEA, per germline. This CDR3 has 11 amino acids. V lost 6 bases and J lost 7; bases outside the gene matches: 3. The CDR3 DNA reads as TGCAGCGTGGCGGGACAGGGGACCCAGTACTTC. This sequence encodes CSVAGQGTQYF. Together with reference TRBV29-1 and TRBJ2-5, the CDR3 gives the full variable domain: SAVISQKPSRDICQRGTSLTIQCQVDSQVTMMFWYRQQPGQSLTLIATANQGSEATYESGFVIDKFPISRPNLTFSTLTVSNMSPEDSSIYLCSVAGQGTQYFGPGTRLLVL.

A note on this clone: At one boundary the junction diverges from the germline segment, which might be a read error. The rearrangement uses TRBV7-9 and TRBJ2-7; 8 positions match TRBD1. This CDR3 has 15 amino acids. Germline loops: CDR1 SEHNR, CDR2 FQNEAQ (reference sequence). In nucleotides, the CDR3 is TGTGCCAGCAGCTTAGTCGGGACAGGACTATTCCCACCGATATTC. Its protein is CASSLVGTGLFPPIF.

The chain recombines TRBV28 with TRBJ1-4, with D perhaps matching TRBD1 (6 bases). CDR1 is MDHEN, CDR2 SYDVKM, per germline. This CDR3 region has 15 residues. Trimming took 4 bases from V and 2 from J, leaving 11 bases between them. The CDR3, as DNA: TGTGCCAGCAGTTCCTCAGGGGCGACTAATGAAAAACTGTTTTTT. Encoded protein: CASSSSGATNEKLFF. The variable domain in full, completed from reference TRBV28 and TRBJ1-4, reads DVKVTQSSRYLVKRTGEKVFLECVQDMDHENMFWYRQDPGLGLRLIYFSYDVKMKEKGDIPEGYSVSREKKERFSLILESASTNQTSMYLCASSSSGATNEKLFFGSGTQLSVL.

CDR3 nucleotide sequence: TGCGCCAGCAGCCAAGATCCCTCTCGGACAGGGGTCTACGAGCAGTACTTC. Its translation: CASSQDPSRTGVYEQYF. The J gene is TRBJ2-7, the V gene TRBV4-1; the match to TRBD1 covers 9 bases. Germline lookup yields CDR1 MGHRA and CDR2 YSYEKL. The CDR3 runs to 17 residues. J gave up 3 bases and V 0 bases, and 9 bases lay outside the gene matches.

The J gene is TRBJ2-1, the V gene TRBV21-1; the tabulated D call, TRBD2, remains unverified against the DNA. TRBV21-1 is reported as a pseudogene. CDR3 length: 13 amino acids. In nucleotides, the CDR3 is TGTGCCAGCGGGGGCCCGGGGGGCAATGAGCAGTTCTTC. This gives the protein CASGGPGGNEQFF.

This rearrangement joins TRBV27 to TRBJ1-6; possible D gene TRBD1, 5 bases. Between the trimmed V and J ends, which lost 3 bases and 4 bases, there was a span of 16 bases. The V gene's germline CDR1 is MNHEY and CDR2 SMNVEV (reference sequence). CDR3 length equals 17 residues. The CDR3 DNA is TGTGCCAGCAGTTTTGGGCTAGGGGCAACTTATAATTCACCCCTCCACTTT. This sequence encodes CASSFGLGATYNSPLHF.

J is TRBJ1-2 and V is TRBV6-2 or TRBV6-3, with 7 bases identical to TRBD1. The CDR3 runs 14 residues. Germline-derived CDR1 and CDR2 are MNHEY and SVGEGT. After removal of 0 bases from V and 4 bases from J, the junction contained 2 bases not matched to a gene. This CDR3 is CASSYSGQIYGYTF. The CDR3 nucleotides read TGTGCCAGCAGTTACTCGGGACAGATCTATGGCTACACCTTC.

This chain links TRBV6-6 with TRBJ1-5, with 9 bases identical to TRBD1. The length of the CDR3 is 15 residues. The germline V gene has CDR1 MNHNY and CDR2 SVGAGI (reference sequence). J lost 5 bases, V lost 2 bases, and 4 bases had no gene match. CDR3 in amino acids: CASSYGDRVYQPQHF. CDR3 DNA: TGTGCCAGCAGTTACGGGGACAGGGTCTATCAGCCCCAGCATTTT.

The chain has TRBV4-1 and TRBJ1-1; D might be TRBD1 (5 bases). CDR1 and CDR2 (germline): MGHRA, YSYEKL. CDR3 length: 15 amino acids. V lost 0 bases to trimming and J lost 5 bases, with 13 bases between them. The CDR3 spells CASSQEGRGTTEAFF. Written as DNA, the CDR3 is TGCGCCAGCAGCCAAGAAGGACGGGGGACGACTGAAGCTTTCTTT.

This clone was seen only once. The chain joins TRBV5-1 to TRBJ1-4; perhaps TRBD1 as D (6 bases). The CDR3 length is 18 residues. Trimming removed 2 bases at V and 5 bases at J, with 22 bases between. CDR1 SGHRS and CDR2 YFSETQ come from the germline V gene. CDR3 DNA sequence: TGCGCCAGCAGCTTCCTTTTTTCTTCCAGCGGGACAAATGAAAAACTGTTTTTT. Its translation is CASSFLFSSSGTNEKLFF.

Turning to this clone: In the same sample, other DNA sequences code for this CDR3. The chain recombines TRBV27 with TRBJ1-5; no reliable D call. The V and J ends lost 3 bases and 2 bases respectively, with 5 bases between them. This CDR3 has 13 residues. Germline CDR1 is MNHEY and CDR2 is SMNVEV (reference sequence). CDR3 coding DNA: TGTGCCAGCAGTTTCGGTGGCAATCAGCCCCAGCATTTT. This translates into CASSFGGNQPQHF.

J is TRBJ1-5 and V is TRBV12-5; D ambiguous. Germline V gene sequence: CDR1 LGHNT, CDR2 FRNRAP. V was pared by 3 bases and J by 0 bases, with 3 bases between. The CDR3 length is 13 residues. CDR3 bases: TGTGCTAGTGGTTTTAGTAGCAATCAGCCCCAGCATTTT. Its translation: CASGFSSNQPQHF.